This passage covers 27 T cell receptor beta chains from one sample sequenced in a study of memory CD8 T cells in hepatitis C reinfection. The time point denotes: late/post reinfection, 12 to 24 weeks after detection. Sorted cells were sequenced directly ex vivo without any in vitro expansion. Some clones are missing from TCRdb's copy, which holds only in-frame ones; the method was immunoSEQ multiplex PCR. The sample shows about 43,000 clones, approximately 89% of them seen only once. Source material: naive CD8+ T cells sorted from blood. Receptors originate from a man aged 18 to 30 with hepatitis C virus infection.

CDR3 bases: TGTGCCAGCAGCATTTGGGCCACCGGGGAGCTGTTTTTT. It is translated as CASSIWATGELFF. The chain combines TRBV7-9 with TRBJ2-2; no firm D call. This CDR3 region has 13 residues. Per the germline V gene, CDR1 is SEHNR and CDR2 is FQNEAQ (reference sequence). V was shortened by 5 bases and J by 4 bases, with 8 bases between the two germline ends.

The rearrangement joins TRBV28 to TRBJ2-5; 14 bases are a match to TRBD2. The ends lost 3 bases at V and 3 bases at J; junction bases unmatched: 3. This CDR3 has 16 residues. Per germline, CDR1 MDHEN and CDR2 SYDVKM. The CDR3 DNA is TGTGCCAGCAGTTTGGTGACTAGCGGGGGGGAAGAGACCCAGTACTTC. Translated, it gives CASSLVTSGGEETQYF.

V and J are TRBV28 and TRBJ1-1; 7 bases line up with TRBD1. Germline CDR1 and CDR2: MDHEN and SYDVKM. Trimming removed 6 bases from V and 0 bases from J; junction bases left unmatched: 10. CDR3 length: 16 residues. Here the CDR3 DNA reads TGTGCCAGCAGACCCCGGGACAGCACTCTGAACACTGAAGCTTTCTTT. It is translated as CASRPRDSTLNTEAFF.

V gene TRBV6-6 combines with J gene TRBJ2-1; tentatively, D is TRBD2 (5 bases). The V end was cut by 5 bases, the J end by 7 bases, with 12 bases between. Looked up from germline, CDR1 is MNHNY and CDR2 is SVGAGI (reference sequence). This CDR3 is 13 amino acids long. The CDR3 nucleotides are TGTGCCAGCAGTCGGGGAGTAGGAAATGAGCAGTTCTTC. It encodes CASSRGVGNEQFF.

In DNA, the CDR3 is TGTGCCACTGGGGGGGTGGTCAACACTGAAGCTTTCTTT. Translating gives CATGGVVNTEAFF. The J gene is TRBJ1-1, the V gene TRBV15, with TRBD1 as a possible D gene (5 bases). The CDR3 length is 13 residues. Germline V gene lookup returns CDR1 LNHNV and CDR2 YYDKDF (reference sequence). V was clipped by 9 bases and J by 2 bases, with 13 bases between them.

The rearrangement joins TRBV7-9 to TRBJ2-2; D not resolved. Per the germline V gene, CDR1 is SEHNR and CDR2 is FQNEAQ (reference sequence). The CDR3 contains 14 residues. The V gene lost 5 bases and the J gene lost 4 bases, with 11 bases spanning the gap. CDR3 region: CASSPELGTGELFF. CDR3 sequence (DNA): TGTGCCAGCAGCCCCGAGCTTGGCACCGGGGAGCTGTTTTTT.

The CDR3: CASSYTSGTGELFF. The CDR3 coding sequence is TGTGCCAGCAGTTACACTAGCGGCACCGGGGAGCTGTTTTTT. The chain is built from TRBV6-5 and TRBJ2-2; TRBD2 matches at 8 bases. Germline V CDR1 and CDR2: MNHEY, SVGAGI. The CDR3 extends over 14 amino acids. The junction had 0 bases not matched to a gene; V was cut back by 2 bases and J by 4 bases.

The chain recombines TRBV29-1 with TRBJ1-1; no clear D. This CDR3 region has 13 residues. Germline V lookup: CDR1 SQVTM, CDR2 ANQGSEA. Between the trimmed V and J ends, which lost 6 bases and 1 base, there was a span of 12 bases. CDR3 nucleotide sequence: TGCAGCGTCCTCCCGGGTGGGAACACTGAAGCTTTCTTT. Encoded protein: CSVLPGGNTEAFF. Supplemented by reference TRBV29-1 and TRBJ1-1, the full variable domain reads SAVISQKPSRDICQRGTSLTIQCQVDSQVTMMFWYRQQPGQSLTLIATANQGSEATYESGFVIDKFPISRPNLTFSTLTVSNMSPEDSSIYLCSVLPGGNTEAFFGQGTRLTVV.

This clone was picked up a small number of times. This rearrangement joins TRBV6-6 to TRBJ2-1; 7 bases map to TRBD2. This CDR3 contains 13 residues. The J segment lost 7 bases and the V segment lost 6 bases, leaving 6 bases of the junction unmatched. The V gene's germline CDR1 is MNHNY and CDR2 SVGAGI (reference sequence). The CDR3 region is CASSGGIANEQFF. The DNA of the CDR3 is TGTGCCAGCAGCGGGGGGATAGCAAATGAGCAGTTCTTC.

This clone was counted once. V and J are TRBV6-1 and TRBJ2-4; possibly TRBD2 for D (5 bases). The germline V gene encodes CDR1 MNHNS and CDR2 SASEGT. The CDR3 extends over 15 amino acids. V lost 2 bases and J lost 9, with 17 bases in between. This chain's CDR3 is CASSELLRTEGIQYF. CDR3 in DNA: TGTGCCAGCAGTGAACTCCTGAGAACCGAGGGCATTCAGTACTTC.

This chain links TRBV6-5 with TRBJ2-1, with D perhaps TRBD1 (5 bases). The CDR3 runs 14 residues. Germline V lookup: CDR1 MNHEY, CDR2 SVGAGI. V lost 6 bases and J lost 7, with 16 bases in between. CDR3 amino acids: CASSPVSGMNEQFF. The CDR3 nucleotides are TGTGCCAGCAGCCCCGTCTCAGGGATGAATGAGCAGTTCTTC.

V gene TRBV28 combines with J gene TRBJ2-3; maybe TRBD2 (6 bases). The CDR3 length is 15 residues. The V end lost 1 base, the J end lost 3 bases, and 11 bases lay between the germline ends. Germline V lookup: CDR1 MDHEN, CDR2 SYDVKM. The CDR3 nucleotides read TGTGCCAGCAGTTTATCGGCTAGCGAGACAGATACGCAGTATTTT. This translates into CASSLSASETDTQYF.

CDR3 nucleotide sequence: TGTGCCAGCAGTGGGCTTAGCCCTAGCACAGATACGCAGTATTTT. The encoded protein is CASSGLSPSTDTQYF. V is TRBV25-1 and J is TRBJ2-3; D is unresolved. The V and J ends lost 4 bases and 0 bases respectively, with 11 bases between them. CDR1 and CDR2 from the germline V gene are MGHDK and SYGVNS. This CDR3 comprises 15 residues. The variable domain in full, completed from reference TRBV25-1 and TRBJ2-3, reads EADIYQTPRYLVIGTGKKITLECSQTMGHDKMYWYQQDPGMELHLIHYSYGVNSTEKGDLSSESTVSRIRTEHFPLTLESARPSHTSQYLCASSGLSPSTDTQYFGPGTRLTVL.

The CDR3 reads CASSWTSGTPSYEQYF. CDR3 nucleotides: TGTGCCAGCAGTTGGACTAGCGGTACACCCTCCTACGAGCAGTACTTC. The chain employs TRBV27 and TRBJ2-7; TRBD2 matches at 10 bases. Germline V gene sequence: CDR1 MNHEY, CDR2 SMNVEV (reference sequence). The trim removed 4 bases at V and 0 bases at J, leaving 6 bases unmatched. This CDR3 is 16 amino acids long.

V and J are TRBV19 and TRBJ2-2; D is possibly TRBD2 (7 bases). The CDR3 contains 17 residues. Germline V CDR1 and CDR2: LNHDA, SQIVND (reference sequence). Trimming left V 2 bases short and J 3 bases short, with 16 bases between. CDR3: CASSITVRGADTGELFF. The DNA for the CDR3 is TGTGCCAGTAGTATAACTGTACGGGGGGCGGACACCGGGGAGCTGTTTTTT.

The CDR3 DNA reads TGTGCCAGCGAATATACTCCGAACACCGGGGAGCTGTTTTTT. This translates into CASEYTPNTGELFF. The chain uses TRBV6-4 and TRBJ2-2; D uncertain. Between the trimmed V and J ends, which lost 8 bases and 0 bases, there was a span of 10 bases. Germline V gene data show CDR1 as MRHNA and CDR2 as SNTAGT. The CDR3 has 14 residues.

The CDR3 bases are TGTGCCAGTAGTCCCAGGGACTCTTTTAGGGGCACCGGGGAGCTGTTTTTT. Protein: CASSPRDSFRGTGELFF. The chain recombines TRBV19 with TRBJ2-2; tentative D call: TRBD2 (6 bases). Deletions cut 5 bases from V and 4 bases from J, with 20 bases between. The CDR3 is 17 amino acids. Germline CDR1 and CDR2: LNHDA and SQIVND (reference sequence).

The chain links TRBV7-9 to TRBJ1-1; weak D call: TRBD1 (5 bases). The CDR3 totals 12 residues. The V and J ends lost 5 bases and 5 bases respectively, with 9 bases between them. From germline, CDR1 is SEHNR and CDR2 FQNEAQ (reference sequence). CDR3 nucleotides: TGTGCCAGCAGCCGTGGGACTACTGAAGCTTTCTTT. It is translated as CASSRGTTEAFF.

Of note for this clone: The germline gene is not matched at one end of the junction; a read error may be the cause. This rearrangement joins TRBV25-1 to TRBJ2-5; possibly TRBD1 for D (7 bases). The CDR3 covers 15 residues. CDR1 and CDR2 (germline): MGHDK, SYGVNS. This CDR3 reads CASREYGGGWETQYF. CDR3 bases: TGTGCCAGCAGGGAATATGGAGGGGGCTGGGAGACCCAGTACTTC.

The chain uses TRBV7-9 and TRBJ2-1; perhaps TRBD1 as D (5 bases). The ends were cut back, 4 bases at V and 4 bases at J, with 11 bases in the middle. Germline values: CDR1 SEHNR, CDR2 FQNEAQ (reference sequence). The CDR3 contains 14 residues. The CDR3 sequence is CASSSSSGYNEQFF. The CDR3 nucleotides are TGTGCCAGCAGCTCCAGCTCAGGGTACAATGAGCAGTTCTTC. The whole variable domain, remainder taken from reference TRBV7-9 and TRBJ2-1, is DTGVSQNPRHKITKRGQNVTFRCDPISEHNRLYWYRQTLGQGPEFLTYFQNEAQLEKSRLLSDRFSAERPKGSFSTLEIQRTEQGDSAMYLCASSSSSGYNEQFFGPGTRLTVL.

The gene calls are TRBV6-6 and TRBJ2-3; 7 nucleotides line up with TRBD1. V lost 6 bases and J lost 6; bases outside the gene matches: 9. From germline, CDR1 is MNHNY and CDR2 SVGAGI (reference sequence). The CDR3 extends over 14 amino acids. CDR3 in DNA: TGTGCCAGCAGCCACGAACAGGGGCCCGATACGCAGTATTTT. Its translation: CASSHEQGPDTQYF.

The chain joins TRBV29-1 to TRBJ1-2, with 7 nucleotides matching TRBD1. CDR3 length: 11 residues. The trim removed 2 bases at V and 6 bases at J, leaving 0 bases unmatched. CDR1 is SQVTM and CDR2 is ANQGSEA in the germline V gene. The CDR3 protein is CSVETGDGYTF. The CDR3 bases are TGCAGCGTTGAAACAGGGGATGGCTACACCTTC. Using reference TRBV29-1 and TRBJ1-2 for the parts outside the CDR3, the full variable domain is SAVISQKPSRDICQRGTSLTIQCQVDSQVTMMFWYRQQPGQSLTLIATANQGSEATYESGFVIDKFPISRPNLTFSTLTVSNMSPEDSSIYLCSVETGDGYTFGSGTRLTVV.

The chain joins TRBV29-1 to TRBJ2-3, with TRBD2 identical over 14 bases. V dropped 6 bases and J dropped 3; count of bases not matched to a gene: 5. Germline V gene data show CDR1 as SQVTM and CDR2 as ANQGSEA. This CDR3 is 15 amino acids long. Here the CDR3 reads CSVGTSGSLTDTQYF. The DNA for the CDR3 is TGCAGCGTCGGGACTAGCGGGAGTTTGACAGATACGCAGTATTTT.

The gene calls are TRBV5-1 and TRBJ2-1; 9 bases agree with TRBD1. From germline, CDR1 is SGHRS and CDR2 YFSETQ. The CDR3 has 15 amino acids. V lost 0 bases and J lost 6; bases outside the gene matches: 4. The chain's CDR3 is CASSLGTGVFNEQFF. CDR3 sequence (DNA): TGCGCCAGCAGCTTGGGGACAGGGGTTTTCAATGAGCAGTTCTTC.

This clone was seen only once. The V call is TRBV6-1, the J call TRBJ1-5; D ambiguous. The V gene lost 3 bases and the J gene lost 2 bases, with 11 bases spanning the gap. The CDR3 totals 15 residues. Per the germline V gene, CDR1 is MNHNS and CDR2 is SASEGT. CDR3 sequence reads: CASSEWPGGNQPQHF. CDR3 nucleotides: TGTGCCAGCAGTGAGTGGCCCGGAGGCAATCAGCCCCAGCATTTT.

The J gene is TRBJ2-7, the V gene TRBV6-6; the D gene is possibly TRBD2 (5 bases). The V and J ends lost 6 bases and 1 base respectively, with 10 bases between them. Germline V gives CDR1 MNHNY, CDR2 SVGAGI (reference sequence). CDR3 length: 13 amino acids. The chain's CDR3 is CASSPGGSYEQYF. For the CDR3, the DNA is TGTGCCAGCAGCCCAGGAGGATCCTACGAGCAGTACTTC.

J is TRBJ2-7 and V is TRBV7-9, with D perhaps matching TRBD1 (8 bases). CDR3 length: 17 amino acids. Trimming shortened V by 3 bases and J by 2 bases, and 20 bases separated the two germline ends. The V gene's germline CDR1 is SEHNR and CDR2 FQNEAQ (reference sequence). For the CDR3, the DNA is TGTGCCAGCAGCTTCCCTACGACAGGGGAGGGGACCTACGAGCAGTACTTC. This sequence encodes CASSFPTTGEGTYEQYF.